The 32 T cell receptor beta chains presented below share a single source sample, sequenced in a study of T cells in Graves' hyperthyroidism and ophthalmopathy. Amplification yielded TCR beta CDR3 regions, with RNA transcripts as the source. The TCR CDR3 was amplified in a first-round RT-PCR using the HTBI primer set. TCRdb recomputed calls from the multiplex PCR reads with MiXCR, one row per CDR3 protein. The sample includes fewer than 500,000 distinct CDR3 sequences, about 15% of them seen just once. Sequencing used blood. These receptors came from a man between 18 and 29 years old with Graves' ophthalmopathy.

This clonotype was detected ten times or more. V and J are TRBV6-2 or TRBV6-3 and TRBJ2-5, with unresolved D. CDR1 MNHEY and CDR2 SVGEGT come from the germline V gene. The germline V and J ends were trimmed by 2 bases and 7 bases, with 11 bases remaining between them. The CDR3 length is 13 residues. CDR3 in DNA: TGTGCCAGCAGTTACCCGAACCCTGGGACCCAGTACTTC. Translation gives CASSYPNPGTQYF.

This clonotype was counted many times. The CDR3 nucleotides are TGTGCCAGCAGTTTTCGGGGGAGCACAGATACGCAGTATTTT. It encodes CASSFRGSTDTQYF. J is TRBJ2-3 and V is TRBV7-2; D might be TRBD2 (6 bases). The V and J ends lost 6 bases and 0 bases respectively, with 10 bases between them. The CDR3 extends over 14 amino acids. The germline V gene has CDR1 SGHTA and CDR2 FQGNSA.

This clonotype was detected only a few times. Here the CDR3 reads CASSIEYEQFF. In nucleotides, the CDR3 is TGTGCCAGTAGTATCGAATATGAGCAGTTCTTC. The chain recombines TRBV19 with TRBJ2-1, with unresolved D. Germline-derived CDR1 and CDR2 are LNHDA and SQIVND (reference sequence). Trimming removed 3 bases from V and 8 bases from J, with 5 bases in between. The length of the CDR3 is 11 residues.

In the case of this clonotype: A read error may account for a junction end that differs from germline. The chain uses TRBV6-9 and TRBJ1-2, with D possibly TRBD1 on 5 matching bases. The CDR3 spans 13 residues. Germline lookup yields CDR1 MNHGY and CDR2 SVAAGI. CDR3: CASSLDRNYSYTF. The CDR3 nucleotides read TGTGCCAGCAGTTTAGACAGAAACTATAGCTACACCTTC.

Here the CDR3 DNA reads TGTGCCAGCAGTTGGGGACAGGGGGGCGATGAGCAGTTCTTC. This translates into CASSWGQGGDEQFF. This sequence joins TRBV6-1 and TRBJ2-1; 11 nucleotides line up with TRBD1. The CDR3 is 14 amino acids. Germline loops: CDR1 MNHNS, CDR2 SASEGT. With 5 bases clipped from V and 8 bases from J, the junction kept 5 bases outside the gene matches.

This chain connects TRBV15 to TRBJ2-5; 12 bases line up with TRBD2. The length of the CDR3 is 16 residues. The ends lost 3 bases at V and 5 bases at J; junction bases unmatched: 7. Germline CDR1 and CDR2: LNHNV and YYDKDF (reference sequence). Here the CDR3 DNA reads TGTGCCACCAGCAGGGGGTCTAGCGGGGGGGAGGAGACCCAGTACTTC. Amino acids: CATSRGSSGGEETQYF.

This clonotype was found many times. The chain is built from TRBV6-5 and TRBJ2-1, with TRBD1 as a possible D gene (5 bases). Per germline, CDR1 MNHEY and CDR2 SVGAGI. The CDR3 runs to 14 residues. V was pared by 2 bases and J by 0 bases, with 5 bases between. DNA of the CDR3: TGTGCCAGCAGTTACAGGGGCTCCTACAATGAGCAGTTCTTC. Protein product: CASSYRGSYNEQFF.

The sample holds many counts of this clonotype. V usage is TRBV3-1 and J usage is TRBJ1-1, with a weak D call TRBD1 (5 bases). Trimming pared 0 bases from V and 8 bases from J, leaving 10 bases between. Germline V gene sequence: CDR1 LGHDT, CDR2 YNNKEL (reference sequence). CDR3 length equals 13 residues. This CDR3 reads CASSQDRGVEAFF. In nucleotides, the CDR3 is TGTGCCAGCAGCCAAGATAGAGGGGTAGAAGCTTTCTTT. Together with reference TRBV3-1 and TRBJ1-1, the CDR3 gives the full variable domain: DTAVSQTPKYLVTQMGNDKSIKCEQNLGHDTMYWYKQDSKKFLKIMFSYNNKELIINETVPNRFSPKSPDKAHLNLHINSLELGDSAVYFCASSQDRGVEAFFGQGTRLTVV.

Details on this clonotype: This may be a read error: a much more frequent sequence differs by one nucleotide. The chain has TRBV7-9 and TRBJ1-2, with 7 bases identical to TRBD1. The CDR3 has 15 amino acids. The V segment lost 1 base and the J segment 4 bases; nucleotides outside the gene matches: 6. From germline, CDR1 is SEHNR and CDR2 FQNEAQ (reference sequence). CDR3 region: CASSLGGGPSYGYTF. The DNA of the CDR3 is TGTGCCAGCAGCTTAGGAGGGGGCCCTTCCTATGGCTACACCTTC.

The chain has TRBV6-1 and TRBJ2-5, with 8 bases aligning to TRBD2. Trimming cost V 8 bases and J 2 bases; bases outside gene matches: 10. Germline lookup yields CDR1 MNHNS and CDR2 SASEGT. This CDR3 region has 15 residues. CDR3: CASGPGLGPQETQYF. In nucleotides, the CDR3 is TGTGCCAGCGGGCCGGGACTAGGCCCTCAAGAGACCCAGTACTTC.

Many counts were recorded for this clonotype. The chain recombines TRBV13 with TRBJ1-4; D is perhaps TRBD1 (6 bases). Germline V gives CDR1 PRHDT, CDR2 FYEKMQ (reference sequence). This CDR3 has 16 residues. The V and J ends lost 2 bases and 1 base respectively, with 11 bases between them. Here the CDR3 reads CASSLNQGRTNEKLFF. CDR3 sequence (DNA): TGTGCCAGCAGCTTAAACCAGGGGAGAACTAATGAAAAACTGTTTTTT.

The table lists this clonotype with many counts. This chain connects TRBV12-3 or TRBV12-4 to TRBJ2-1, with 7 bases aligning to TRBD2. V gave up 5 bases and J gave up 4 bases; unmatched junction bases: 5. The CDR3 sequence is 14 residues long. The DNA for the CDR3 is TGTGCCAGCAGTCCCGGGGGGTTTTACAATGAGCAGTTCTTC. It encodes CASSPGGFYNEQFF.

This clonotype was observed a handful of times. V and J are TRBV9 and TRBJ2-5; 8 bases align to TRBD2. Germline CDR1 is SGDLS and CDR2 is YYNGEE. CDR3 size: 15 residues. The ends lost 6 bases at V and 9 bases at J; junction bases unmatched: 16. Written as DNA, the CDR3 is TGTGCCAGCAACCCTCTAGCGGGTCCCTTCGGGGCCCAGTACTTC. Encoded protein: CASNPLAGPFGAQYF.

This clonotype was seen at least ten times. The chain is built from TRBV5-1 and TRBJ2-7; 8 bases align to TRBD2. The CDR3 has 16 residues. Germline V gene sequence: CDR1 SGHRS, CDR2 YFSETQ. After removal of 1 base from V and 7 bases from J, the junction contained 13 bases not matched to a gene. The CDR3 spells CASSLTPAGGLGEQYF. DNA for the CDR3: TGCGCCAGCAGCTTGACCCCCGCGGGGGGTCTGGGGGAGCAGTACTTC.

The chain carries TRBV10-3 and TRBJ2-2, with 7 bases aligning to TRBD1. The ends lost 3 bases at V and 1 base at J; junction bases unmatched: 5. Germline CDR1 is ENHRY and CDR2 is SYGVKD. This CDR3 has 16 residues. The CDR3: CAISDLGTENTGELFF. CDR3 in DNA: TGTGCCATCAGTGACTTGGGGACAGAGAACACCGGGGAGCTGTTTTTT.

The chain carries TRBV14 and TRBJ1-6, with D maybe TRBD1 (6 bases). Looked up from germline, CDR1 is SGHDN and CDR2 is FVKESK. Trimming shortened V by 4 bases and J by 10 bases, and 11 bases separated the two germline ends. The length of the CDR3 is 13 residues. The CDR3 loop is CASSPRGISPLHF. CDR3 DNA: TGTGCCAGCAGCCCCAGGGGTATCTCACCCCTCCACTTT.

This clonotype was observed a handful of times. This chain connects TRBV15 to TRBJ1-2; TRBD1 matches 8 bases. The CDR3 length is 16 residues. The J segment lost 7 bases and the V segment lost 1 base, leaving 11 bases of the junction unmatched. CDR1 and CDR2 from the germline V gene are LNHNV and YYDKDF (reference sequence). The CDR3 nucleotides are TGTGCCACCAGCAGAGCGTCGGACAGGGCCAGGGGTGGCTACACCTTC. Its protein product is CATSRASDRARGGYTF.

Many counts were recorded for this clonotype. The J gene is TRBJ2-7, the V gene TRBV20-1; D possibly corresponds to TRBD1 (6 bases). With 7 bases removed from V and 3 bases from J, the gap between germline ends came to 22 bases. CDR3 length: 15 amino acids. CDR1 is DFQATT, CDR2 SNEGSKA, per germline (reference sequence). The CDR3, as DNA: TGCAGTGGAAGGGAACAGGGTAAATATTTCTACGAGCAGTACTTC. Translating gives CSGREQGKYFYEQYF.

This clonotype showed up just a few times. The chain uses TRBV4-1 and TRBJ2-4; D is perhaps TRBD2 (6 bases). The CDR3 spans 19 residues. V lost 1 base to trimming and J lost 0 bases, with 19 bases between them. Germline CDR1 MGHRA, CDR2 YSYEKL. DNA for the CDR3: TGCGCCAGCAGCCAAGCTACTTTAGGGACTCTCGTAGCCAAAAACATTCAGTACTTC. It is translated as CASSQATLGTLVAKNIQYF.

This clonotype was observed many times. V usage is TRBV28 and J usage is TRBJ2-7, with 7 nucleotides matching TRBD2. V was clipped by 4 bases and J by 3 bases; unmatched bases: 6. Per germline, CDR1 MDHEN and CDR2 SYDVKM. CDR3 length: 14 amino acids. CDR3 residues: CASSSRLADYEQYF. The CDR3 nucleotides read TGTGCCAGCAGTTCAAGGCTAGCGGACTACGAGCAGTACTTC.

V is TRBV9 and J is TRBJ1-4; TRBD1 aligns across 7 bases. Trimming took 4 bases from V and 7 from J; bases not matched to a gene: 7. The germline V gene encodes CDR1 SGDLS and CDR2 YYNGEE. This CDR3 is built from 14 residues. CDR3 protein: CASSQGGQGEKLFF. CDR3 bases: TGTGCCAGCAGCCAGGGGGGGCAGGGTGAAAAACTGTTTTTT.

The sample holds many counts of this clonotype. The V call is TRBV12-3 or TRBV12-4, the J call TRBJ1-6; the D is unclear. This CDR3 region has 14 residues. Trimming took 3 bases from V and 7 from J, leaving 10 bases between them. CDR3 DNA: TGTGCCAGCAGTTTGTCGGGTAGAAATTCACCCCTCCACTTT. Protein: CASSLSGRNSPLHF.

This clonotype was recorded at least ten times. This chain joins TRBV27 and TRBJ2-7; the D gene could be TRBD1 or TRBD2 (5 bases each). CDR3 size: 17 residues. The germline gives CDR1 MNHEY, CDR2 SMNVEV (reference sequence). V gave up 4 bases and J gave up 2 bases, with 21 bases separating them. The CDR3 sequence: CASSSSMGTGTAYEQYF. The CDR3 coding sequence is TGTGCCAGCAGTTCCTCAATGGGTACCGGGACCGCCTACGAGCAGTACTTC.

Ten or more counts support this clonotype. One junction end disagrees with the germline gene, perhaps due to a read error. The gene calls are TRBV2 and TRBJ1-1; no definite D call. Germline V gene data show CDR1 as SNHLY and CDR2 as FYNNEI. The CDR3 extends over 14 amino acids. This CDR3 reads CASSDLGNSAEASF. CDR3 DNA: TGTGCCAGCAGTGATCTCGGTAATTCCGCTGAAGCTTCCTTT.

This clonotype was seen ten or more times. The V call is TRBV28, the J call TRBJ1-6; tentatively, D is TRBD1 (5 bases). V shed 5 bases and J shed 9 bases, with 20 bases lying between them. CDR1 and CDR2 from the germline V gene are MDHEN and SYDVKM. The CDR3 sequence is 16 residues long. CDR3 in amino acids: CASSPHGAADISPLHF. CDR3 in DNA: TGTGCCAGCAGTCCCCACGGGGCCGCTGACATTTCACCCCTCCACTTT. Full variable domain (rest looked up from reference TRBV28 and TRBJ1-6): DVKVTQSSRYLVKRTGEKVFLECVQDMDHENMFWYRQDPGLGLRLIYFSYDVKMKEKGDIPEGYSVSREKKERFSLILESASTNQTSMYLCASSPHGAADISPLHFGNGTRLTVT.

This clonotype was counted at least ten times. This rearrangement joins TRBV5-5 to TRBJ2-5, with 14 bases lining up with TRBD2. J gave up 5 bases and V 3 bases, and 3 bases lay outside the gene matches. The CDR3 has 15 amino acids. The germline CDR1 and CDR2 sequences are SGHKS and YYEKEE (reference sequence). The CDR3 loop is CASSSTSGGAETQYF. As DNA, the CDR3 is TGTGCCAGCAGCTCGACTAGCGGGGGGGCCGAGACCCAGTACTTC.

The table lists this clonotype with many counts. V usage is TRBV30 and J usage is TRBJ2-5, with D possibly being TRBD2 (6 bases). The germline V gene encodes CDR1 GTSNPN and CDR2 SVGIG (reference sequence). Between the trimmed V and J ends, which lost 3 bases and 5 bases, there was a span of 19 bases. CDR3 length: 15 residues. CDR3 sequence: CAWSGGETGVETQYF. In DNA, the CDR3 is TGTGCCTGGAGCGGAGGGGAAACAGGAGTTGAGACCCAGTACTTC.

This clonotype has at least ten counts. V usage is TRBV12-5 and J usage is TRBJ1-1; tentative D call: TRBD1 (6 bases). The CDR3 covers 12 residues. CDR1 is LGHNT, CDR2 FRNRAP, per germline. Trimming stripped 6 bases from V and 5 bases from J, with 10 bases between. The CDR3 is CASGRTGTEAFF. The CDR3 bases are TGTGCTAGTGGCCGAACAGGGACTGAAGCTTTCTTT.

This clonotype was seen ten or more times. The chain combines TRBV6-2 or TRBV6-3 with TRBJ2-3; no firm D call. The length of the CDR3 is 12 residues. Germline CDR1 MNHEY, CDR2 SVGEGT. V shed 7 bases and J shed 4 bases, with 9 bases lying between them. The CDR3 DNA reads as TGTGCCAGCACCGAAACGTCAGATACGCAGTATTTT. This sequence encodes CASTETSDTQYF.

This clonotype occurred many times. This chain uses TRBV6-1 with TRBJ1-2; TRBD1 might be the D (5 bases). The CDR3 has 13 amino acids. Per germline, CDR1 MNHNS and CDR2 SASEGT. V was shortened by 1 base and J by 7 bases, with 10 bases between the two germline ends. CDR3 protein: CASSEVMGPGYTF. In nucleotides, the CDR3 is TGTGCCAGCAGTGAAGTGATGGGGCCTGGCTACACCTTC.

This clonotype was observed many times. CDR3 coding DNA: TGTGCCAGCGCCCCGGGGCCGGGGGATACCTATGGCTACACCTTC. Protein: CASAPGPGDTYGYTF. V usage is TRBV6-1 and J usage is TRBJ1-2; D might be TRBD1 (5 bases). Trimming stripped 8 bases from V and 4 bases from J, with 20 bases between. The CDR3 contains 15 residues. Looked up from germline, CDR1 is MNHNS and CDR2 is SASEGT.

This clonotype was found many times. J is TRBJ2-7 and V is TRBV15, with a possible D match to TRBD1 (6 bases). Germline lookup yields CDR1 LNHNV and CDR2 YYDKDF (reference sequence). CDR3 size: 14 residues. The V gene lost 5 bases and the J gene lost 3 bases, with 14 bases spanning the gap. CDR3 region: CATSALDRSYEQYF. The CDR3 DNA reads TGTGCCACCAGCGCCCTTGACAGGAGCTACGAGCAGTACTTC.